The sequence of this T cell receptor beta chain was determined in a study of early T cells in non-severe SARS-CoV-2 infection (dated by TCRdb to about 2021). With regard to the full study: TCR sequencing used bulk RNA from unsorted whole blood, so alpha and beta chains could not be paired. Study-wide findings and limitations: VDJdb matching was skewed toward anti-spike CD8 responses and likely underestimated virus-specific expansions by missing private and CD4 specificities.

A case-control design nested within a healthcare worker cohort in London, UK, was used, with weekly nasopharyngeal swab PCR tests and blood sampling performed. Healthcare workers were recruited between 23 and 31 March 2020, during the week of the UK lockdown, and were followed weekly for up to about 15 weeks. Worth noting for this clonotype: The specificity of this receptor is unknown. No base quality information exists; no much larger clone differs at one position.

From the cysteine up to the phenylalanine, the CDR3 has a length of 14 residues. CDR3 DNA is the only sequence kept; it has 42 bases, read in frame from the first base. V is cut by 4 bases and J by 5 bases, and the space between the germline ends is 14 bases. The germline V gene encodes CDR1 DFQATT and CDR2 SNEGSKA (reference sequence). The receptor library was made with 5' RACE. Sequencer: NextSeq 500. The TCR library protocol attached unique molecular identifiers to individual cDNA molecules to correct for sequencing error and PCR bias. Sequencing covered both TCR alpha and beta chains, and within each sample the abundances of alpha and beta sequences were tightly co-correlated. In the source study's methods: V gene, J gene and CDR3 annotation of TCR sequences was performed with Decombinator V4. Expanded TCRs were defined as changing significantly between any two time points under a Poisson model with p below 0.0001. Abundances of TCRs were expressed as counts per million after normalisation to the total number of TCRs sequenced in each sample. MAIT TCRs were defined by TRAV1-2 paired with TRAJ12, TRAJ20 or TRAJ33, and iNKT TCRs by TRAV10 paired with TRAJ18. A search of VDJdb, accessed on 1 November 2021, was run for TCRs annotated to CMV, EBV and SARS-CoV-2, with TCRs annotated for multiple antigens excluded. Using fastp at Q25 and MiXCR, TCRdb reprocessed the public reads and kept productive beta chains. Every entry covers one CDR3 protein and lists the most common genes and DNA from its rows. These V and J calls are TCRdb output, not the study's own analysis. The sample data list around 66,000 distinct CDR3 sequences, and roughly 13% of these were observed just once. Roughly 8.3% of the sample lies in the top ten.

Here the chain combines TRBV20-1 and TRBJ2-2; a tentative D call is TRBD2 (6 bases match). The sample taken for sequencing was whole blood. The TCR sequence derives from an adult who was a healthcare worker with PCR-confirmed SARS-CoV-2 infection or an uninfected control (not recorded which). DNA sequence: TGCAGTGCTACCACCGGGAGTGGGACCGGGGAGCTGTTTTTT. It codes for CSATTGSGTGELFF.